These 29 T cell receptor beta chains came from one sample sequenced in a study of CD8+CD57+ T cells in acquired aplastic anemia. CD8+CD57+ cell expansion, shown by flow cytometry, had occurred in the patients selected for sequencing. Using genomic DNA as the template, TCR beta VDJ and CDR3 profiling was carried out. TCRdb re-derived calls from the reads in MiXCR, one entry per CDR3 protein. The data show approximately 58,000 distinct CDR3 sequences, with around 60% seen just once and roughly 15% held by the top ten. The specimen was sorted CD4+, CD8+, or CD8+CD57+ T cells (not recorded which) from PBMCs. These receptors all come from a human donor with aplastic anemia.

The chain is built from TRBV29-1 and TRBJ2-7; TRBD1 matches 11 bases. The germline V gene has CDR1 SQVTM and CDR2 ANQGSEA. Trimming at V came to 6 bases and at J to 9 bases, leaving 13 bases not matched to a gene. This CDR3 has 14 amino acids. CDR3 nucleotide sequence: TGCAGCGTGGAGGACTTGGACAGGGGGCAGGGGCAGTACTTC. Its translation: CSVEDLDRGQGQYF.

The CDR3 here is CASSVARGLAGRYEQFF. The CDR3 bases are TGTGCCAGCAGCGTAGCAAGGGGACTAGCGGGGAGGTATGAGCAGTTCTTC. The chain carries TRBV9 and TRBJ2-1, with TRBD2 matching over 13 bases. Unmatched junction bases numbered 8, after V lost 0 bases and J lost 8 bases. Germline CDR1 is SGDLS and CDR2 is YYNGEE. The CDR3 spans 17 residues.

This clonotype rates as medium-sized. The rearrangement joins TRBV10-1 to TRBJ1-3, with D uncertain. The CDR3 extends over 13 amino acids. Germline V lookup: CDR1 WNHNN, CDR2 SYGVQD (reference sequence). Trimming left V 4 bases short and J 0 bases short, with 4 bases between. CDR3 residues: CASSVGSGNTIYF. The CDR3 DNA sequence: TGCGCCAGCAGTGTGGGCTCTGGAAACACCATATATTTT.

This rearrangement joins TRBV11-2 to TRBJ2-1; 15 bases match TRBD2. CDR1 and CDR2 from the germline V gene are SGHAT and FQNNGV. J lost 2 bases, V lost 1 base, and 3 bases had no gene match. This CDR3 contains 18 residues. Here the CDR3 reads CASSLGGLAGGTYNEQFF. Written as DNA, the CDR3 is TGTGCCAGCAGCTTAGGTGGACTAGCGGGGGGGACCTACAATGAGCAGTTCTTC.

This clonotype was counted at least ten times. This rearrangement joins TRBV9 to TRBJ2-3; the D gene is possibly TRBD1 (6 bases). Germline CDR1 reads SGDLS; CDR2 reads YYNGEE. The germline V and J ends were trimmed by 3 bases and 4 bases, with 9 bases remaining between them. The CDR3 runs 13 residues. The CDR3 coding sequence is TGTGCCAGCAGCGCCGAGGGGGCAGATACGCAGTATTTT. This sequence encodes CASSAEGADTQYF.

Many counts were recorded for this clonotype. CDR3 in amino acids: CASSYFSNNEQFF. The DNA of the CDR3 is TGTGCCAGCAGTTACTTTAGTAACAATGAGCAGTTCTTC. This chain connects TRBV6-2 or TRBV6-3 to TRBJ2-1; no reliable D call. This CDR3 has 13 amino acids. Trimming took 1 base from V and 5 from J, leaving 6 bases between them. Germline CDR1 and CDR2: MNHEY and SVGEGT.

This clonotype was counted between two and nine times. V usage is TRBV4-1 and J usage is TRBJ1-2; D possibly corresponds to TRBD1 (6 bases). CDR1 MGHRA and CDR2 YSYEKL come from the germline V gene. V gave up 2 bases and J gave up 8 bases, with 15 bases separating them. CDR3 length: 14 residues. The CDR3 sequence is CASSQWGARGGYTF. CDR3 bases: TGCGCCAGCAGCCAATGGGGGGCGCGGGGAGGCTACACCTTC.

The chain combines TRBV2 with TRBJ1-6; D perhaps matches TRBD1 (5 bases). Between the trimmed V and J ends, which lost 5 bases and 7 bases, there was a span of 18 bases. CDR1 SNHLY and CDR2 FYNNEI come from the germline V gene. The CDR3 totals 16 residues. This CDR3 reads CASSPYTGTGNSPLHF. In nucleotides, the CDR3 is TGTGCCAGCAGTCCATACACCGGGACGGGGAATTCACCCCTCCACTTT.

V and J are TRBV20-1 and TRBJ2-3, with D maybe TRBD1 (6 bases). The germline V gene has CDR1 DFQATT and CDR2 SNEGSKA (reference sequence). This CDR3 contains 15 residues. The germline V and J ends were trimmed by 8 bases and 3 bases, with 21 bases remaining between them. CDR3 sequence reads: CSTPTGTRETDTQYF. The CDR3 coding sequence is TGCAGTACCCCCACCGGGACAAGGGAGACAGATACGCAGTATTTT.

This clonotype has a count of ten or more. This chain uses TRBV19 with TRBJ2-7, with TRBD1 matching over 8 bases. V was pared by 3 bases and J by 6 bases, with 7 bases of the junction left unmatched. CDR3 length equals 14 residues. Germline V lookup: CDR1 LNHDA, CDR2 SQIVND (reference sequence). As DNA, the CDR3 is TGTGCCAGTAGTATCAAGGACAGGGCGTCCGAGCAGTACGTC. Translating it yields CASSIKDRASEQYV.

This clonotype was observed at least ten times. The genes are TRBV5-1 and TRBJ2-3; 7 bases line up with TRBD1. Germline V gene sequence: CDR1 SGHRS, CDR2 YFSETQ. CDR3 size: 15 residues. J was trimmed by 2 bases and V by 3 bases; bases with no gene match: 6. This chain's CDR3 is CASSWTGVNTDTQYF. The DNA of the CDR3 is TGCGCCAGCAGCTGGACAGGTGTGAACACAGATACGCAGTATTTT.

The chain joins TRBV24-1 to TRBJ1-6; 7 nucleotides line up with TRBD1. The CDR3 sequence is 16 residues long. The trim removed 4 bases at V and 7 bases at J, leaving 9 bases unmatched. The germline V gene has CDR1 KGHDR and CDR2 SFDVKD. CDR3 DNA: TGTGCCACCAGTGAGCGACAGGGTCCCAGGAATTCACCCCTCCACTTT. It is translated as CATSERQGPRNSPLHF.

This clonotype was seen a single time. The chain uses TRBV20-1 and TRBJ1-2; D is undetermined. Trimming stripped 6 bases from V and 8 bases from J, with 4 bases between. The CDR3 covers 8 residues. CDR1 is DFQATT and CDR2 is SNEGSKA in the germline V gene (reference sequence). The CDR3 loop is CSASGYTF. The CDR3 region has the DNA TGCAGTGCGAGCGGCTACACCTTC.

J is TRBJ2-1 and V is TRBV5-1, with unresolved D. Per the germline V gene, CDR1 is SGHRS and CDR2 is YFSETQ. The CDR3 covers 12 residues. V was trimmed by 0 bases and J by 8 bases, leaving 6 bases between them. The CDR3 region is CASSLEVDEQFF. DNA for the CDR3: TGCGCCAGCAGCTTGGAGGTAGATGAGCAGTTCTTC.

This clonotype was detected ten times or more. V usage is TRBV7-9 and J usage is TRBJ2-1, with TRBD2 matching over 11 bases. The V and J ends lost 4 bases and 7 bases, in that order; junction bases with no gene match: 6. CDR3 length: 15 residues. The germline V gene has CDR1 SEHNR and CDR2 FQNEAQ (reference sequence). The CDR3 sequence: CASSSTSGGRNEQFF. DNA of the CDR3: TGTGCCAGCAGCTCCACTAGCGGGGGAAGGAATGAGCAGTTCTTC. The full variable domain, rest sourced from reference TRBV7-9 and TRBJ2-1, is DTGVSQNPRHKITKRGQNVTFRCDPISEHNRLYWYRQTLGQGPEFLTYFQNEAQLEKSRLLSDRFSAERPKGSFSTLEIQRTEQGDSAMYLCASSSTSGGRNEQFFGPGTRLTVL.

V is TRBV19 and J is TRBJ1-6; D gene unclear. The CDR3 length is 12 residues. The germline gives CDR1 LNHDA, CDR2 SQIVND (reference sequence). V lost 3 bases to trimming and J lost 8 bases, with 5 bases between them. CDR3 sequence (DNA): TGTGCCAGTAGTATTAGTGATTCACCCCTCCACTTT. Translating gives CASSISDSPLHF.

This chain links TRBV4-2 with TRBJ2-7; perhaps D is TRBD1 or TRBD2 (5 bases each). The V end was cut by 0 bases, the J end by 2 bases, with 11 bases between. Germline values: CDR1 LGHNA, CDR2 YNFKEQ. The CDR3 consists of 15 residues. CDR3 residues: CASSQDALGAYEQYF. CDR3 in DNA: TGTGCCAGCAGCCAAGACGCGTTGGGGGCCTACGAGCAGTACTTC.

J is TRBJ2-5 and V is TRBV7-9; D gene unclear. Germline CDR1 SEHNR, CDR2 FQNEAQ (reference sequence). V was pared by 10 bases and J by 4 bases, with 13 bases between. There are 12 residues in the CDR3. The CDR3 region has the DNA TGTGCCATACGGGCAAGTGCAGAGACCCAGTACTTC. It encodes CAIRASAETQYF.

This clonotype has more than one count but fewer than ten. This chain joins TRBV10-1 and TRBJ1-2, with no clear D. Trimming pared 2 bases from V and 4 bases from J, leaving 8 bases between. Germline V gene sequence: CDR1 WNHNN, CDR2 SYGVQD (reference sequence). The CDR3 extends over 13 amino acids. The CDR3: CASSEGVVYGYTF. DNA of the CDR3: TGCGCCAGCAGTGAGGGGGTCGTCTATGGCTACACCTTC.

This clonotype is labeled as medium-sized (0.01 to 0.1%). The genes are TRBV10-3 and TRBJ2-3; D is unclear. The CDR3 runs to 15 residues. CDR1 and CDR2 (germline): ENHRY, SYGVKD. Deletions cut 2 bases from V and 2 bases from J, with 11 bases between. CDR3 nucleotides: TGTGCCATCAGTGAGAACACACCATACACAGATACGCAGTATTTT. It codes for CAISENTPYTDTQYF.

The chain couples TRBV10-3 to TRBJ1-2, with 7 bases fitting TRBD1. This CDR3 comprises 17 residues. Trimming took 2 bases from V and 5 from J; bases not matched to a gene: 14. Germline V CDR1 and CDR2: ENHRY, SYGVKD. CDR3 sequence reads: CAISEPPGLRGLYGYTF. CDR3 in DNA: TGTGCCATCAGTGAGCCTCCAGGACTGAGGGGGCTTTATGGCTACACCTTC.

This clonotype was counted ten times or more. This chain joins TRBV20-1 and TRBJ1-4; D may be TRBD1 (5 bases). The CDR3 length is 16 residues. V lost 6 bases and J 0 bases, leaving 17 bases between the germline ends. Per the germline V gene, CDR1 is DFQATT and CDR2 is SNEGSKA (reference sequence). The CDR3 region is CSATGPGRATNEKLFF. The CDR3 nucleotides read TGCAGTGCCACGGGCCCCGGCAGGGCAACTAATGAAAAACTGTTTTTT.

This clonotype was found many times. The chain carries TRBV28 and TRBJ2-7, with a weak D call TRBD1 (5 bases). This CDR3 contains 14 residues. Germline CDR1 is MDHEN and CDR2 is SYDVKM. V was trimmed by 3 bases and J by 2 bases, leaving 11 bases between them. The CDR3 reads CASSFYRKPYEQYF. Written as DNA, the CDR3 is TGTGCCAGCAGTTTTTACAGGAAACCCTACGAGCAGTACTTC. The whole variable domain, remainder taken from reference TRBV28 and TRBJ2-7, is DVKVTQSSRYLVKRTGEKVFLECVQDMDHENMFWYRQDPGLGLRLIYFSYDVKMKEKGDIPEGYSVSREKKERFSLILESASTNQTSMYLCASSFYRKPYEQYFGPGTRLTVT.

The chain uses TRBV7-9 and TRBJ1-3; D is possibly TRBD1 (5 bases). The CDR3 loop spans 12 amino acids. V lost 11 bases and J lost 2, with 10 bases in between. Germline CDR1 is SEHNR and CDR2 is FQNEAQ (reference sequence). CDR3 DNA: TGTGCCCTGAGGGGCCCTGGAAACACCATATATTTT. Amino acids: CALRGPGNTIYF.

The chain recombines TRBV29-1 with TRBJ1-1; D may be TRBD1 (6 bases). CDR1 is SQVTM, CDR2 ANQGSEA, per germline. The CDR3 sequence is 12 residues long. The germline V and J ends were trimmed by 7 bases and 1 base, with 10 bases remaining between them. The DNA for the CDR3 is TGCAGCGCAGGACAGAAGAACACTGAAGCTTTCTTT. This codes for CSAGQKNTEAFF.

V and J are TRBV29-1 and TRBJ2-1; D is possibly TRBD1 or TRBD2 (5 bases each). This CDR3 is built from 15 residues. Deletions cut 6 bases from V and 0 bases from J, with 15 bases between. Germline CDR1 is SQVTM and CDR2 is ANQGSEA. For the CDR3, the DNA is TGCAGCGTGGCACTAGGGGCGAGCTCCTACAATGAGCAGTTCTTC. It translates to CSVALGASSYNEQFF.

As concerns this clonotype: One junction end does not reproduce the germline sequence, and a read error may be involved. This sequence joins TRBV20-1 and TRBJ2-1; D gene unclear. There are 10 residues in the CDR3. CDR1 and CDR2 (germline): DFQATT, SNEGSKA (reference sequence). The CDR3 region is CSPYSAGQLF. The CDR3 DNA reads TGCAGTCCTTACTCGGCTGGGCAGTTATTC.

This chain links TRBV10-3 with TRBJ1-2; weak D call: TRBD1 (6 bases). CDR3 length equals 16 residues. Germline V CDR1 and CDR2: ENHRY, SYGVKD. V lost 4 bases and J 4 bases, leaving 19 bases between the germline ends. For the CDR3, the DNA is TGTGCCATCAGTGGGTCGGGGGCAGGGGTCCGCTATGGCTACACCTTC. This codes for CAISGSGAGVRYGYTF.

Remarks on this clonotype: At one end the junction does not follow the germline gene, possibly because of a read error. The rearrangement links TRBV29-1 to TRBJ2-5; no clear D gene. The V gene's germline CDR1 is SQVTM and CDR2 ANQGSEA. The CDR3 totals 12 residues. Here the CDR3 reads CSVIESGETRYF. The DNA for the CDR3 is TGCAGCGTCATTGAATCAGGAGAGACCCGGTACTTC.